This T cell receptor beta chain was documented in a study of blood T cell repertoires in COVID-19. Study-level information: Samples of COVID-19 (acute and convalescent) were obtained from the United States, Italy and Spain. PBMCs, B-cell-depleted T cells, or T cells provided the cDNA or gDNA that made up the material.

Under the authors' procedure: Reference gene primer amplification in the assay estimated nucleated cell counts. Repertoires were generated with immunoSEQ multiplex PCR, while TCRdb's copy carries only in-frame clones and drops some. V, J and clone size reflect that table, while D and trimming were determined from the DNA. The sample has around 240,000 clones; almost 85% are singletons. This CDR3 spans 14 amino acids. Germline V gene data show CDR1 as SGHKS and CDR2 as YYEKEE (reference sequence). V gave up 1 base and J gave up 3 bases, with 11 bases separating them. Material for sequencing was peripheral blood. The receptor's source is a woman over 75 with acute or convalescent COVID-19. The rearrangement uses TRBV5-5 and TRBJ2-7; D is uncertain. This CDR3 reads CASSLLLVRYEQYF. For the CDR3, the DNA is TGTGCCAGCAGCTTGTTGTTAGTCCGCTACGAGCAGTACTTC.